This T cell receptor beta chain was obtained from a study of blood T cells in healthy people across ages. With 4 bases clipped from V and 6 bases from J, the junction kept 5 bases outside the gene matches. The CDR3 loop spans 13 amino acids. Per the germline V gene, CDR1 is DFQATT and CDR2 is SNEGSKA (reference sequence). This clonotype was found a few times. A J-beta primer mix and a sample-barcoded 5' primer were used in a second PCR of about 7 to 12 cycles. MiXCR, applied by TCRdb to the 5' RACE reads, yields one record per CDR3 protein. The repertoire has 800,000 or so distinct CDR3 sequences, around 25% of them found once; the top ten carry roughly 3.5%. The same sample was also used in a study of T cells of mothers and their children.

The V call is TRBV20-1, the J call TRBJ2-3; 9 bases align to TRBD2. This clonotype originated in a boy aged 10-17 years in good health. Sequences were obtained from blood. CDR3 DNA sequence: TGCAGTGCTAAAGCGGGAGGTTCGGATACGCAGTATTTT. Its translation is CSAKAGGSDTQYF.